The following is a T cell receptor beta chain sequence with its context. Its specificity is unknown. This sample was included in a study of regulatory T cells in long-lasting Graves disease. At the level of the study: Patients with persistent Graves' disease had over 5 years of antithyroid drugs and persistent TSH receptor antibodies. Study-level points and caveats: Those with persistent disease had in common more public clonotypes (around 2,700) than new patients (about 970). With persistent disease, TRBV28, TRBJ1-2 and TRBJ2-5 were the favored segments.

TCR beta libraries were built with iRepertoire HTBI primers and Arm-PCR of CDR3 regions. TCRdb re-called the multiplex PCR reads with MiXCR, one entry per CDR3 protein. Of hundreds of thousands of distinct CDR3 sequences listed, 15% to 20% are singletons. As to time point: persistent/refractory GD, antithyroid drugs over 5 years with positive TRAb. The TCR library used RNA extracted from PBMCs. The collection involved drawing 7.5 to 9.5 milliliters of peripheral blood into EDTA tubes. V lost 3 bases and J 2 bases, leaving 15 bases between the germline ends. Germline CDR1 reads SGHRS; CDR2 reads YFSETQ. The CDR3 loop spans 16 amino acids.

The chain joins TRBV5-1 to TRBJ1-3; TRBD1 might be the D (5 bases). The source is a female donor with Graves disease. The sequenced sample was peripheral blood mononuclear cells (PBMCs), obtained when the disease was refractory, from a patient treated with antithyroid drugs. CDR3 DNA sequence: TGCGCCAGCAGCTCTGGGACCGGTTTCCCTGGAAACACCATATATTTT. Translated, it gives CASSSGTGFPGNTIYF.